The 22 T cell receptor beta chains given below trace back to one sample, sequenced in a study of Graves' ophthalmopathy and Graves' hyperthyroidism. TCR beta CDR3 regions were amplified from RNA transcripts. First-round RT-PCR used HTBI primers; second-round multiplex PCR followed. Each CDR3 protein gets one entry after TCRdb re-called the multiplex PCR reads with MiXCR. The data show about 400,000 distinct CDR3 sequences, 15% seen once. The material sequenced was peripheral blood. The source is a young woman with stable Graves' hyperthyroidism.

The V gene is TRBV18, the J gene TRBJ1-2, with 8 nucleotides matching TRBD1. This CDR3 region has 21 residues. Per the germline V gene, CDR1 is KGHSH and CDR2 is LQKENI. The V and J ends lost 5 bases and 2 bases, in that order; junction bases with no gene match: 25. The DNA of the CDR3 is TGTGCCAGCTCAAACAGGGCAGGGGACGGTCGTGGACAGGGAAACAACTATGGCTACACCTTC. Amino acid sequence: CASSNRAGDGRGQGNNYGYTF.

This clonotype was counted many times. The V and J genes are TRBV20-1 and TRBJ2-5; maybe TRBD2 (6 bases). Trimming took 3 bases from V and 5 from J, leaving 19 bases between them. Germline CDR1 reads DFQATT; CDR2 reads SNEGSKA (reference sequence). This CDR3 comprises 15 residues. CDR3 in DNA: TGCAGTGCTAGTAGAAGAACGGCGGGGAGGGAGACCCAGTACTTC. Translated: CSASRRTAGRETQYF.

This chain links TRBV12-3 or TRBV12-4 with TRBJ1-6; D ambiguous. Trimming shortened V by 3 bases and J by 8 bases, and 11 bases separated the two germline ends. The CDR3 contains 14 residues. The CDR3 DNA reads TGTGCCAGCAGTTTTTTTTCCCAGGATTCACCCCTCCACTTT. Amino acids: CASSFFSQDSPLHF.

This clonotype was found a few times. This could be a read error, since a much larger clone is one nucleotide away. J is TRBJ1-1 and V is TRBV11-2; D is perhaps TRBD1 (5 bases). This CDR3 has 15 amino acids. Germline loops: CDR1 SGHAT, CDR2 FQNNGV. CDR3 protein: CASTILQGWNTEACF. Written as DNA, the CDR3 is TGTGCCAGCACCATCCTCCAGGGCTGGAACACTGAAGCTTGCTTT.

This clonotype showed up many times. The rearrangement joins TRBV11-2 to TRBJ2-5; the match to TRBD1 covers 11 bases. The CDR3 length is 15 residues. CDR1 SGHAT and CDR2 FQNNGV come from the germline V gene. V shed 1 base and J 2 bases; nucleotides not matched to a gene: 0. The CDR3, as DNA: TGTGCCAGCAGCTTAGGGGACAGGGGGCAAGAGACCCAGTACTTC. Protein sequence: CASSLGDRGQETQYF.

This clonotype was counted at least ten times. V usage is TRBV29-1 and J usage is TRBJ1-1; 10 positions match TRBD1. Germline CDR1 is SQVTM and CDR2 is ANQGSEA. This CDR3 region has 13 residues. Trimming took 1 base from V and 10 from J; bases not matched to a gene: 6. DNA for the CDR3: TGCAGCGTTGAAGGGGACAGGGGCGCGAGAGCTTTCTTT. It yields the protein CSVEGDRGARAFF.

In this sample, this clonotype turned up many times. This chain links TRBV12-3 or TRBV12-4 with TRBJ1-1, with D tentatively TRBD1 (5 bases). The CDR3 covers 13 residues. V lost 7 bases and J 1 base, leaving 10 bases between the germline ends. The CDR3 nucleotides are TGTGCCAGCATGAGGGACCCGAACACTGAAGCTTTCTTT. Translation gives CASMRDPNTEAFF.

This clonotype was seen many times. One end of the junction does not line up with germline, which may come from a read error. The chain uses TRBV6-1 and TRBJ1-2, with TRBD1 identical over 7 bases. In germline, CDR1 is MNHNS, CDR2 SASEGT. The CDR3 has 14 residues. The CDR3 DNA is TGTGCCGGCAGCCCAGAGGGGGCCTGGTATGGCTACACCTTC. Amino acid sequence: CAGSPEGAWYGYTF.

This clonotype was counted ten times or more. The chain uses TRBV5-1 and TRBJ1-2; weak D call: TRBD1 (5 bases). With 3 bases removed from V and 1 base from J, the gap between germline ends came to 10 bases. Germline V gene sequence: CDR1 SGHRS, CDR2 YFSETQ. This CDR3 has 14 residues. CDR3 sequence: CASSSPDSNYGYTF. The CDR3, as DNA: TGCGCCAGCAGCTCACCCGACAGTAACTATGGCTACACCTTC.

This clonotype was recorded many times. The CDR3 DNA follows: TGTGCCAGCAGTACCCACGCGTCTAGCACTGAAGCTTTCTTT. As protein: CASSTHASSTEAFF. This chain links TRBV6-2 or TRBV6-3 with TRBJ1-1; D is uncertain. Germline V gene data show CDR1 as MNHEY and CDR2 as SVGEGT. This CDR3 comprises 14 residues. V was shortened by 5 bases and J by 4 bases, with 14 bases between the two germline ends.

The V gene is TRBV6-1, the J gene TRBJ1-2; unclear D gene. The length of the CDR3 is 13 residues. The germline gives CDR1 MNHNS, CDR2 SASEGT. V lost 8 bases and J 3 bases, leaving 13 bases between the germline ends. CDR3: CASFRDGYYGYTF. CDR3 in DNA: TGTGCCAGCTTTAGAGACGGCTACTATGGCTACACCTTC.

The V gene is TRBV12-3 or TRBV12-4, the J gene TRBJ2-2, with 10 bases that match TRBD2. CDR3 length: 19 amino acids. V trimming: 3 bases; J trimming: 1 base; junction bases outside the gene matches: 11. The CDR3 loop is CASSFGIPRTSGNTGELFF. CDR3 sequence (DNA): TGTGCCAGCAGTTTCGGGATCCCCCGGACTAGCGGGAACACCGGGGAGCTGTTTTTT.

The rearrangement joins TRBV6-1 to TRBJ1-5, with TRBD1 as a possible D gene (5 bases). The length of the CDR3 is 18 residues. Trimming took 2 bases from V and 0 from J, leaving 17 bases between them. CDR1 is MNHNS, CDR2 SASEGT, per germline. The CDR3 loop reads CASSERGSGLYSNQPQHF. As DNA, the CDR3 is TGTGCCAGCAGTGAAAGGGGAAGCGGACTGTATAGCAATCAGCCCCAGCATTTT.

This clonotype was seen repeatedly, ten times or more. This rearrangement joins TRBV24-1 to TRBJ1-2; weak D call: TRBD1 (5 bases). Germline V CDR1 and CDR2: KGHDR, SFDVKD. Trimming shortened V by 7 bases and J by 0 bases, and 14 bases separated the two germline ends. The CDR3 runs to 15 residues. The CDR3 nucleotides read TGTGCCACCAGCGGGACGGACTTAACTAACTATGGCTACACCTTC. As protein: CATSGTDLTNYGYTF.

This clonotype was found many times. The rearrangement uses TRBV18 and TRBJ1-5; the match to TRBD1 covers 9 bases. There are 16 residues in the CDR3. Trimming at V came to 8 bases and at J to 0 bases, leaving 8 bases not matched to a gene. CDR1 and CDR2 from the germline V gene are KGHSH and LQKENI. This CDR3 is CASSPGTGYSNQPQHF. For the CDR3, the DNA is TGTGCCAGCAGTCCCGGGACAGGGTATAGCAATCAGCCCCAGCATTTT. Variable domain in full (rest from reference TRBV18 and TRBJ1-5): NAGVMQNPRHLVRRRGQEARLRCSPMKGHSHVYWYRQLPEEGLKFMVYLQKENIIDESGMPKERFSAEFPKEGPSILRIQQVVRGDSAAYFCASSPGTGYSNQPQHFGDGTRLSIL.

This clonotype was found many times. V is TRBV7-6 and J is TRBJ2-2; 13 bases map to TRBD2. CDR1 and CDR2 (germline): SGHVS, FNYEAQ. V lost 1 base to trimming and J lost 0 bases; unmatched junction nucleotides: 2. The CDR3 runs 18 residues. CDR3 region: CASSLGGLAGTNTGELFF. The CDR3 bases are TGTGCCAGCAGCTTAGGGGGACTAGCGGGAACGAACACCGGGGAGCTGTTTTTT. The full variable domain, with the rest looked up from reference TRBV7-6 and TRBJ2-2, is GAGVSQSPRYKVTKRGQDVALRCDPISGHVSLYWYRQALGQGPEFLTYFNYEAQQDKSGLPNDRFSAERPEGSISTLTIQRTEQRDSAMYRCASSLGGLAGTNTGELFFGEGSRLTVL.

This clonotype was seen ten or more times. This chain links TRBV9 with TRBJ1-1; D remains ambiguous. This CDR3 region has 13 residues. The V end lost 0 bases, the J end lost 0 bases, and 3 bases lay between the germline ends. Germline-derived CDR1 and CDR2 are SGDLS and YYNGEE. CDR3 sequence: CASSVGMNTEAFF. The CDR3 DNA is TGTGCCAGCAGCGTAGGGATGAACACTGAAGCTTTCTTT.

This clonotype was detected many times. Here the CDR3 DNA reads TGTGCCAGCAGTTACTCAGGGGGGGGGCCGGGAGAGACCCAGTACTTC. As protein: CASSYSGGGPGETQYF. This sequence joins TRBV6-5 and TRBJ2-5; maybe TRBD2 (7 bases). V lost 0 bases and J 4 bases, leaving 15 bases between the germline ends. Germline values: CDR1 MNHEY, CDR2 SVGAGI. The CDR3 is 16 amino acids.

This clonotype was counted many times. V usage is TRBV11-3 and J usage is TRBJ1-3; no clear D. Germline V gives CDR1 SGHNT, CDR2 YENEEA. V lost 6 bases, J lost 4 bases, and 10 bases lay in between. The CDR3 spans 13 residues. The CDR3 bases are TGTGCCAGCAGTCTCAGCCCGGGAAACACCATATATTTT. This translates into CASSLSPGNTIYF.

Ten or more counts support this clonotype. As DNA, the CDR3 is TGCGCCAGCAGCCACGAGCCGGGACAGGGATTCTATGGCTACACCTTC. It is translated as CASSHEPGQGFYGYTF. The chain joins TRBV5-1 to TRBJ1-2, with 9 bases lining up with TRBD1. Germline assignment: CDR1 SGHRS and CDR2 YFSETQ. CDR3 length: 16 residues. The V gene end was trimmed by 4 bases and the J gene end by 4 bases; junction bases not matched to a gene: 11. The whole variable domain, filled in from reference TRBV5-1 and TRBJ1-2, reads KAGVTQTPRYLIKTRGQQVTLSCSPISGHRSVSWYQQTPGQGLQFLFEYFSETQRNKGNFPGRFSGRQFSNSRSEMNVSTLELGDSALYLCASSHEPGQGFYGYTFGSGTRLTVV.

On this clonotype: Since a much larger clone is just one base distant, this may be a read error. The V call is TRBV5-1, the J call TRBJ1-2; D possibly corresponds to TRBD1 (5 bases). The CDR3 consists of 14 residues. CDR1 is SGHRS, CDR2 YFSETQ, per germline. V lost 3 bases, J lost 6 bases, and 15 bases lay in between. The CDR3, as DNA: TGCGCCAGCAGCTCTGGACATGGGGCCGATGGCTACACCTTC. Its protein product is CASSSGHGADGYTF.

This clonotype occurred many times. V gene TRBV20-1 combines with J gene TRBJ2-7; 10 bases are a match to TRBD1. Germline values: CDR1 DFQATT, CDR2 SNEGSKA (reference sequence). With V trimmed by 5 bases and J by 6 bases, 4 bases remained unmatched. The CDR3 is 12 amino acids. Here the CDR3 reads CSAGTGEGEQYF. CDR3 DNA sequence: TGCAGTGCTGGGACAGGGGAGGGCGAGCAGTACTTC.